This entry describes one T cell receptor (beta chain). The data derive from a study of CD8 T cells in Susac syndrome. The V and J ends lost 8 bases and 5 bases respectively, with 15 bases between them. The V gene's germline CDR1 is MNHNY and CDR2 SVGAGI (reference sequence). This CDR3 spans 13 amino acids. Random hexamers served to reverse transcribe roughly 0.5 to 1 ug RNA. The authors amplified TCR beta CDR3 across 54 Vbeta and 13 Jbeta using immunoSEQ multiplex PCR. A single record per CDR3 protein comes from TCRdb applying MiXCR to the immunoSEQ multiplex PCR reads. The sample lists approximately 150,000 distinct CDR3 sequences, approximately 94% occurring once.

Material: CD4+ T cells from PBMCs. This clonotype originated in a human donor with multiple sclerosis. The V gene is TRBV6-6, the J gene TRBJ1-1; weak D call: TRBD1 (5 bases). The CDR3 nucleotides read TGTGCCAGCTCGAGGGCTGGGGGAACTGAAGCTTTCTTT. Translation: CASSRAGGTEAFF.